The 20 T cell receptor beta chains below were found in one sample sequenced in a study of T cell repertoires in cytomegalovirus infection (dated by TCRdb to between 2019 and 2020). Antigen specificity for these receptors is unknown. In light of the paper, this sample's treatment or condition label describes: in vitro stimulation with specific CMV peptide epitopes to enrich CMV-specific T cells. The sample was run on an Illumina HiSeq 1500. TCRdb passed the public sequencing reads through fastp at Q25 and MiXCR, retaining productive beta sequences. Identical CDR3 proteins give one entry, which carries the most common genes and DNA. This sample comprises roughly 100,000 distinct CDR3 sequences, 42% of them detected only once. Just under 75% of the sample is in the top ten clones. The sample consisted of CD8+ T cells from cultured PBMCs, taken from culture after CMV antigen stimulation. These receptors were obtained from a human donor in good health (CMV status not recorded). Some clones in this sample may be carry-over from other donors' samples.

The chain uses TRBV7-6 and TRBJ2-3; weak D call: TRBD1 (6 bases). The V and J ends lost 7 bases and 2 bases respectively, with 25 bases between them. The CDR3 totals 18 residues. Germline values: CDR1 SGHVS, CDR2 FNYEAQ. The CDR3 sequence: CASTEGGLPRSNTDTQYF. The DNA of the CDR3 is TGTGCCAGCACCGAAGGGGGTCTCCCCCGCTCGAACACAGATACGCAGTATTTT.

The rearrangement joins TRBV12-3 or TRBV12-4 to TRBJ2-2, with 10 bases lining up with TRBD1. The CDR3 is made up of 15 amino acids. The V and J ends lost 3 bases and 5 bases, in that order; junction bases with no gene match: 3. Here the CDR3 reads CASSLGQGRTGELFF. In DNA, the CDR3 is TGTGCCAGCAGTTTGGGACAGGGGAGAACCGGGGAGCTGTTTTTT.

The V call is TRBV28, the J call TRBJ1-2, with D unresolved. V was trimmed by 4 bases and J by 4 bases, leaving 19 bases between them. Germline V gives CDR1 MDHEN, CDR2 SYDVKM. This CDR3 has 16 residues. In nucleotides, the CDR3 is TGTGCCAGCAGTTCACTCCGGGAGGTTCTTAGCTATGGCTACACCTTC. Translating it yields CASSSLREVLSYGYTF.

This clonotype was picked up many times. The rearrangement links TRBV7-6 to TRBJ1-1; TRBD1 matches 7 bases. V shed 5 bases and J 4 bases; nucleotides not matched to a gene: 7. The CDR3 has 14 residues. Germline V gene lookup returns CDR1 SGHVS and CDR2 FNYEAQ. CDR3 coding DNA: TGTGCCAGCAGCCCCACAGGGGTAGGCACTGAAGCTTTCTTT. Translated, it gives CASSPTGVGTEAFF.

This chain joins TRBV28 and TRBJ2-3; no definite D call. V lost 2 bases and J 1 base, leaving 7 bases between the germline ends. From germline, CDR1 is MDHEN and CDR2 SYDVKM. This CDR3 is 14 amino acids long. The chain's CDR3 is CASSLDLRTDTQYF. The DNA for the CDR3 is TGTGCCAGCAGTTTAGATCTCCGCACAGATACGCAGTATTTT.

The CDR3 coding sequence is TGTGCCACCACCTTGGGGGGGAACACTGAAGCTTTCTTT. It translates to CATTLGGNTEAFF. This rearrangement joins TRBV24-1 to TRBJ1-1, with a weak D call TRBD1 (5 bases). This CDR3 contains 13 residues. V gave up 8 bases and J gave up 1 base, with 10 bases separating them. CDR1 and CDR2 (germline): KGHDR, SFDVKD.

The chain is built from TRBV24-1 and TRBJ2-1; a weak D match, TRBD1 (6 bases). Germline V CDR1 and CDR2: KGHDR, SFDVKD. V was clipped by 2 bases and J by 10 bases, with 8 bases between them. This CDR3 has 12 amino acids. In nucleotides, the CDR3 is TGTGCCACCAGTGATTATGGACAGGAGCAGTTCTTC. Its protein product is CATSDYGQEQFF.

The chain combines TRBV2 with TRBJ1-6, with D possibly being TRBD1 (6 bases). The V end lost 7 bases, the J end lost 0 bases, and 13 bases lay between the germline ends. Germline assignment: CDR1 SNHLY and CDR2 FYNNEI. The CDR3 consists of 16 residues. The CDR3 bases are TGTGCCAGCAAGGCGGGGGCGAGCTCCTATAATTCACCCCTCCACTTT. It encodes CASKAGASSYNSPLHF.

The gene calls are TRBV11-3 and TRBJ2-5; weak D call: TRBD1 (6 bases). Germline loops: CDR1 SGHNT, CDR2 YENEEA. The CDR3 has 13 amino acids. V was cut by 6 bases and J by 1 base, with 9 bases left in between. The CDR3 region is CASRGQSQETQYF. The CDR3 DNA follows: TGTGCCAGCAGGGGACAATCCCAAGAGACCCAGTACTTC.

This sequence joins TRBV7-4 and TRBJ2-1, with D hard to call. The CDR3 is made up of 16 amino acids. CDR1 SGHVT and CDR2 SQSDAQ come from the germline V gene. V was cut by 3 bases and J by 6 bases, with 18 bases left in between. Here the CDR3 DNA reads TGTGCCAGCAGCTTCCCCCCCCGTGACGGTGGCAATGAGCAGTTCTTC. Its translation is CASSFPPRDGGNEQFF.

The chain joins TRBV24-1 to TRBJ2-3, with 8 positions matching TRBD2. Unmatched junction bases numbered 2, after V lost 3 bases and J lost 4 bases. CDR1 KGHDR and CDR2 SFDVKD come from the germline V gene. This CDR3 has 14 amino acids. CDR3 sequence (DNA): TGTGCCACCAGTGATCCGGGACTAGCAGATACGCAGTATTTT. Its translation is CATSDPGLADTQYF.

This clonotype appeared a few times. The chain couples TRBV15 to TRBJ2-1, with D unresolved. The CDR3 has 11 amino acids. Trimming pared 4 bases from V and 5 bases from J, leaving 3 bases between. CDR1 is LNHNV and CDR2 is YYDKDF in the germline V gene (reference sequence). CDR3 DNA: TGTGCCACCAGCAAGCACAATGAGCAGTTCTTC. Translated, it gives CATSKHNEQFF.

This clonotype was detected ten times or more. The chain employs TRBV7-6 and TRBJ1-1; D gene ambiguous. Germline assignment: CDR1 SGHVS and CDR2 FNYEAQ. The CDR3 has 14 amino acids. V lost 2 bases and J 5 bases, leaving 12 bases between the germline ends. The CDR3 nucleotides are TGTGCCAGCAGCTTATCCGGGCCCCTAACTGAAGCTTTCTTT. Its translation: CASSLSGPLTEAFF.

By share, this clonotype counts as medium-sized. The V gene is TRBV7-8, the J gene TRBJ2-3; no definite D call. The germline V gene has CDR1 SGHVS and CDR2 FQNEAQ. The ends were cut back, 2 bases at V and 3 bases at J, with 9 bases in the middle. This CDR3 is 14 amino acids long. CDR3 protein: CASSLSQSTDTQYF. The DNA for the CDR3 is TGTGCCAGCAGCTTAAGTCAATCGACAGATACGCAGTATTTT.

This clonotype was found a few times. The chain employs TRBV7-8 and TRBJ2-3, with TRBD2 matching 8 bases. J gave up 5 bases and V 3 bases, and 16 bases lay outside the gene matches. The germline CDR1 and CDR2 sequences are SGHVS and FQNEAQ. There are 18 residues in the CDR3. The CDR3 DNA sequence: TGTGCCAGCAGCTTTACCAGGGCCCGGGGGGGCCAAGGAGATACGCAGTATTTT. As protein: CASSFTRARGGQGDTQYF. Complete variable domain (other parts from reference TRBV7-8 and TRBJ2-3): GAGVSQSPRYKVAKRGQDVALRCDPISGHVSLFWYQQALGQGPEFLTYFQNEAQLDKSGLPSDRFFAERPEGSVSTLKIQRTQQEDSAVYLCASSFTRARGGQGDTQYFGPGTRLTVL.

This clonotype was seen only a few times. V usage is TRBV2 and J usage is TRBJ2-1; D may be TRBD2 (6 bases). V gave up 3 bases and J gave up 6 bases, with 18 bases separating them. The length of the CDR3 is 16 residues. The germline gives CDR1 SNHLY, CDR2 FYNNEI. CDR3 nucleotide sequence: TGTGCCAGCAGTGAGCGAGGACCCCCCGGGGGCAATGAGCAGTTCTTC. Protein product: CASSERGPPGGNEQFF.

This chain connects TRBV27 to TRBJ1-1, with D hard to call. CDR1 is MNHEY, CDR2 SMNVEV, per germline (reference sequence). Trimming took off 9 bases at V and 2 bases at J, with 7 bases between the two ends. The CDR3 is 11 residues long. CDR3 sequence (DNA): TGTGCCAGTTTGGGAAACACTGAAGCTTTCTTT. This codes for CASLGNTEAFF.

The gene calls are TRBV6-2 or TRBV6-3 and TRBJ2-2; 9 nucleotides line up with TRBD2. Germline lookup yields CDR1 MNHEY and CDR2 SVGEGT. The CDR3 runs to 18 residues. J was trimmed by 4 bases and V by 0 bases; bases with no gene match: 9. In nucleotides, the CDR3 is TGTGCCAGCAGTTACTCATTGGCTAGCGGGGAACCCACCGGGGAGCTGTTTTTT. Its translation is CASSYSLASGEPTGELFF.

This clonotype was detected a few times. The chain has TRBV5-1 and TRBJ2-3; D unclear. This CDR3 spans 14 amino acids. Trimming took 2 bases from V and 2 from J, leaving 9 bases between them. Germline values: CDR1 SGHRS, CDR2 YFSETQ. The CDR3 DNA reads TGCGCCAGCAGCTTAGTTCAAACCACAGATACGCAGTATTTT. Amino acids: CASSLVQTTDTQYF.

V is TRBV7-9 and J is TRBJ2-5; TRBD2 matches at 11 bases. The trim removed 5 bases at V and 2 bases at J, leaving 7 bases unmatched. The germline V gene encodes CDR1 SEHNR and CDR2 FQNEAQ (reference sequence). This CDR3 region has 16 residues. CDR3 loop: CASSPPSGGYQETQYF. The CDR3 region has the DNA TGTGCCAGCAGCCCCCCTAGCGGGGGGTATCAAGAGACCCAGTACTTC.